This is a list of T cell receptor beta chains from one sample in a study of T cells after yellow fever vaccination. From the 5' RACE reads, TCRdb called clonotypes with MiXCR, one entry per CDR3 protein. Among some 600,000 distinct CDR3 sequences listed, 10% to 15% were seen once. The source material was PBMCs, sampled on the day of the yellow fever booster vaccination. The source is a man aged 25 to 40 who received the YFV17D yellow fever vaccine. CDR3s include the opening cysteine and the closing phenylalanine or tryptophan. The order of the fields is V gene, J gene, CDR3 protein.

TRBV7-9	TRBJ2-5	CASSSLLRPNGETQYF
TRBV20-1	TRBJ1-3	CSARTLQGLGNTIYF
TRBV15	TRBJ2-4	CATRETAVAKNIQYF
TRBV24-1	TRBJ2-2	CATSDRAGELFF
TRBV12-3/TRBV12-4	TRBJ2-7	CASSLVGGNYEQYF
TRBV30	TRBJ2-1	CAWSVTVNYREFSSEQFF
TRBV3-1	TRBJ2-2	CAFWPPLGRNSNTGELFF
TRBV28	TRBJ2-6	CASSQKGLSGANVLTF
TRBV10-3	TRBJ1-1	CAISGQGGREAFF
TRBV29-1	TRBJ2-7	CSVETPPLQEGWRSDEQYF
TRBV28	TRBJ2-7	CASSLLAGAIHEQYF
TRBV30	TRBJ2-7	CAWSLVARYEQYF
TRBV12-3/TRBV12-4	TRBJ2-5	CASRDHEETQYF
TRBV5-5	TRBJ2-2	CASSPVGSGFGSGELFF
TRBV12-3/TRBV12-4	TRBJ1-6	CASSLTGQNSPLHF
TRBV20-1	TRBJ2-1	CSAREVGGSHNEQFF
TRBV7-9	TRBJ2-7	CASSLGVGPSPYEQYF
TRBV4-3	TRBJ2-6	CASSQESHSGANVLTF
TRBV12-3/TRBV12-4	TRBJ1-6	CASSASTGNSPLHF
TRBV20-1	TRBJ2-7	CSARPTPDFYEQYF
TRBV6-2/TRBV6-3	TRBJ1-5	CASSRDRDQPQHF
TRBV5-5	TRBJ1-1	CASSGPLGGTEAFF
TRBV20-1	TRBJ1-6	CSAPDSSASPLHF
TRBV4-1	TRBJ1-5	CASSQVAGYSNQPQHF
TRBV19	TRBJ2-6	CASSSGSAGANVLTF
TRBV27	TRBJ2-1	CASSLWVPRTVKSSYNEQFF
TRBV7-8	TRBJ1-4	CASSVGQGNEKLFF
TRBV2	TRBJ2-6	CASRPGLGDSGANVLTF
TRBV7-9	TRBJ2-4	CASSFGDRGDNIQYF
TRBV27	TRBJ2-5	CASNRGPQETQYF
TRBV20-1	TRBJ1-3	CSARDLRSGNTIYF
TRBV6-1	TRBJ1-6	CASSRTVYNSPLHF
TRBV2	TRBJ2-1	CASGGLAGYNEQFF
TRBV27	TRBJ1-6	CASSFAGGLNSPLHF
TRBV20-1	TRBJ2-5	CSAREGGGQGYF
TRBV24-1	TRBJ2-5	CATSDSGRTQETQYF
TRBV6-5	TRBJ2-1	CASSSLDWYNEQFF